Listed below are T cell receptor beta chains from one sample, sequenced in a study of shared clonotypes between healthy human individuals. Repertoires were generated with immunoSEQ multiplex PCR, while TCRdb's copy carries only in-frame clones and drops some. Of some 2.1 million clones detected, 85% to 95% appear once; the ten largest clones hold roughly 0.13%. The specimen sequenced was naive CD4+ T cells sorted from blood. Source of these receptors: a man aged 18 to 29 in good health. Both conserved end residues are part of each CDR3. A D gene is named only where the DNA matches it firmly. Expanded clones are given a class, and other clones once, few, many or no size at all.

size	J	V	D	CDR3	DNA
NA	TRBJ2-5	TRBV7-9	TRBD1	CASSRLQLDRGQETQYF	TGTGCCAGCAGCCGCCTACAGCTTGACAGGGGGCAAGAGACCCAGTACTTC
NA	TRBJ2-5	TRBV6-5	NA	CASSRDPLRETQYF	TGTGCCAGCAGTCGCGACCCCCTCAGGGAGACCCAGTACTTC
NA	TRBJ1-3	TRBV25-1	NA	CASSESVSGDTIYF	TGTGCCAGCAGTGAATCGGTTTCCGGGGACACCATATATTTT
NA	TRBJ1-6	TRBV2	NA	CASSEAEGPPLHF	TGTGCCAGCAGTGAAGCAGAAGGCCCACCCCTCCACTTT
NA	TRBJ2-5	TRBV5-6	NA	CASSFRQLIQETQYF	TGTGCCAGCAGCTTCAGGCAACTGATACAAGAGACCCAGTACTTC
NA	TRBJ1-6	TRBV5-1	NA	CASSPGRVSNNSPLHF	TGCGCCAGCAGCCCCGGGCGGGTATCGAATAATTCACCCCTCCACTTT
NA	TRBJ1-1	TRBV6-5	TRBD1	CASSYRQGKTEAFF	TGTGCCAGCAGTTACCGACAGGGGAAGACTGAAGCTTTCTTT
NA	TRBJ1-5	TRBV6-5	NA	CASRAGLNQPQHF	TGTGCCAGCCGAGCAGGACTAAATCAGCCCCAGCATTTT
NA	TRBJ2-1	TRBV6-5	TRBD2	CASSRGTSGSSEQFF	TGTGCCAGCAGTCGTGGGACTAGCGGGAGTAGTGAGCAGTTCTTC
NA	TRBJ2-4	TRBV6-6	TRBD1	CASSTGELAKNIQYF	TGTGCCAGCAGCACAGGGGAGTTAGCCAAAAACATTCAGTACTTC
NA	TRBJ1-1	TRBV20-1	NA	CSAPRGTEAFF	TGCAGTGCCCCCCGGGGGACTGAAGCTTTCTTT
once	TRBJ2-2	TRBV6-5	TRBD2	CASRGLGNTGELFF	TGTGCCAGCCGCGGACTAGGGAACACCGGGGAGCTGTTTTTT
NA	TRBJ1-2	TRBV2	NA	CASSEERGAGGYTF	TGTGCCAGCAGTGAAGAGAGAGGGGCGGGTGGCTACACCTTC
NA	TRBJ1-1	TRBV18	NA	CASSPPLSEAFF	TGTGCCAGCTCACCACCGTTGTCTGAAGCTTTCTTT
NA	TRBJ2-3	TRBV5-1	TRBD1	CASSLEGAEDTQYF	TGCGCCAGCAGCTTGGAGGGGGCGGAAGATACGCAGTATTTT
many	TRBJ2-3	TRBV4-3	NA	CASTPGAAGTDTQYF	TGCGCCAGCACCCCGGGGGCGGCAGGGACAGATACGCAGTATTTT
once	TRBJ1-2	TRBV9	TRBD1	CASSSGQPDRSYTF	TGTGCCAGCAGCTCGGGACAGCCCGACCGGAGCTACACCTTC
NA	TRBJ2-7	TRBV27	NA	CASNPVMTLKGVYEQYF	TGTGCCAGCAATCCGGTAATGACACTGAAGGGGGTTTACGAGCAGTACTTC
NA	TRBJ1-2	TRBV6-5	TRBD1	CASSPRDRARGYTF	TGTGCCAGCAGTCCCCGAGACAGGGCGCGGGGCTACACCTTC
NA	TRBJ1-2	TRBV2	NA	CASSIRGTQTYGYTF	TGTGCCAGCAGTATAAGGGGGACACAGACCTATGGCTACACCTTC
NA	TRBJ1-6	TRBV6-5	NA	CATNEGGSHNSPLHF	TGTGCCACAAACGAGGGGGGGTCTCATAATTCACCCCTCCACTTT
NA	TRBJ2-3	TRBV28	NA	CASRPRGSTDTQYF	TGTGCCAGCCGACCGCGGGGCAGCACAGATACGCAGTATTTT
NA	TRBJ2-7	TRBV2	NA	CASSGRSFYEQYF	TGTGCCAGCAGTGGTCGCTCCTTCTACGAGCAGTACTTC
few	TRBJ2-2	TRBV12-5	NA	CASGLFTGELFF	TGTGCTAGTGGTCTGTTCACCGGGGAGCTGTTTTTT
NA	TRBJ1-4	TRBV27	TRBD1	CASSTRQGATNEKLFF	TGTGCCAGCAGTACCCGACAGGGGGCAACTAATGAAAAACTGTTTTTT
NA	TRBJ2-7	TRBV18	NA	CASSPPGGGKVSYEQYF	TGTGCCAGCTCACCACCGGGAGGAGGAAAGGTCTCCTACGAGCAGTACTTC
NA	TRBJ2-5	TRBV4-1	TRBD1	CASSQADRGHETQYF	TGCGCCAGCAGCCAAGCGGACAGGGGGCATGAGACCCAGTACTTC
NA	TRBJ2-5	TRBV2	TRBD1	CASRGDSQETQYF	TGTGCCAGCAGGGGGGACAGTCAAGAGACCCAGTACTTC
NA	TRBJ2-5	TRBV6-6	NA	CANSYGGLQGETQYF	TGTGCCAACAGTTACGGGGGTCTTCAAGGGGAGACCCAGTACTTC